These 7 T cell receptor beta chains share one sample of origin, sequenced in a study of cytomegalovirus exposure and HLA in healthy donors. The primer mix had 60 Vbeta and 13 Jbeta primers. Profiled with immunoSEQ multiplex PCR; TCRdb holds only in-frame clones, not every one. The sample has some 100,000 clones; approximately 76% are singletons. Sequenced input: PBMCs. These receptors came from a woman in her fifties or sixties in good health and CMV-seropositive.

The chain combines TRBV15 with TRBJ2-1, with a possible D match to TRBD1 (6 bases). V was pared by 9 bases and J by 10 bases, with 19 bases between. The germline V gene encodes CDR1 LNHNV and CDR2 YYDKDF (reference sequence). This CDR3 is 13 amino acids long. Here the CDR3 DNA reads TGTGCCACTCAGAGCAGGGGAATACGCGAGCAGTTCTTC. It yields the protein CATQSRGIREQFF.

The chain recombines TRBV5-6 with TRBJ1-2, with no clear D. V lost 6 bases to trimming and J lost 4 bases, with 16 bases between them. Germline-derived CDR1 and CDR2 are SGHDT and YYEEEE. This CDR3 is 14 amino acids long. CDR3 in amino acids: CASTLRGSSYGYTF. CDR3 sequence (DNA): TGTGCCAGCACCCTACGAGGCAGTTCCTATGGCTACACCTTC.

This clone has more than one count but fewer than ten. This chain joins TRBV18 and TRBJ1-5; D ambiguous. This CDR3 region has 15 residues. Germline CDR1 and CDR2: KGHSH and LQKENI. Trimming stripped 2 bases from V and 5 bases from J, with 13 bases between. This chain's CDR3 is CASSPTLSRDQPQHF. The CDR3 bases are TGTGCCAGCTCACCAACTCTATCGCGGGATCAGCCCCAGCATTTT.

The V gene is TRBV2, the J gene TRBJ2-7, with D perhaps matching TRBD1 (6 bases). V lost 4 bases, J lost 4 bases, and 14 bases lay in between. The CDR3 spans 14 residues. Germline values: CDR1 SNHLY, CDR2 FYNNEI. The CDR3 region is CASSGGRGIYEQYF. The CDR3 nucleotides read TGTGCCAGCAGTGGAGGCAGGGGAATTTACGAGCAGTACTTC.

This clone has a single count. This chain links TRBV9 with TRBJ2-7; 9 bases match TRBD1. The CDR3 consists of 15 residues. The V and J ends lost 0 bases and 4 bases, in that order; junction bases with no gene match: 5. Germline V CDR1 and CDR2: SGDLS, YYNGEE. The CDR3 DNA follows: TGTGCCAGCAGCGTAGAAGGGACAGGGTTGTACGAGCAGTACTTC. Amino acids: CASSVEGTGLYEQYF.

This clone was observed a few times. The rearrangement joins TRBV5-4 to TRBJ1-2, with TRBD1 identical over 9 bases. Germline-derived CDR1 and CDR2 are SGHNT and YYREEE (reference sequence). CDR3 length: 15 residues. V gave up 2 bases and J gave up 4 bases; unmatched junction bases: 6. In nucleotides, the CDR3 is TGTGCCAGCAGCTTTAACAGGGGGCAGGTCTATGGCTACACCTTC. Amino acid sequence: CASSFNRGQVYGYTF.

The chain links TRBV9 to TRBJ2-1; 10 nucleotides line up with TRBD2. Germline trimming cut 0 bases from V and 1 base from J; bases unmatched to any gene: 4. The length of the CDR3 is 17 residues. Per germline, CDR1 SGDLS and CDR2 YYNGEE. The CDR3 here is CASSVAETSGSYNEQFF. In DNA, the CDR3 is TGTGCCAGCAGCGTAGCTGAGACTAGCGGGTCCTACAATGAGCAGTTCTTC. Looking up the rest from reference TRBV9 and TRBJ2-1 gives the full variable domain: DSGVTQTPKHLITATGQRVTLRCSPRSGDLSVYWYQQSLDQGLQFLIQYYNGEERAKGNILERFSAQQFPDLHSELNLSSLELGDSALYFCASSVAETSGSYNEQFFGPGTRLTVL.